The source of this TCR beta chain is a study of T cells in Graves' hyperthyroidism and ophthalmopathy. The CDR3 runs to 15 residues. The germline V gene has CDR1 MNHEY and CDR2 SVGAGI. V lost 2 bases, J lost 0 bases, and 8 bases lay in between. RNA transcripts served as the template for amplifying TCR beta CDR3 regions. The primer set for the first-round RT-PCR of the TCR CDR3 was HTBI. TCRdb used MiXCR to reprocess the multiplex PCR reads, holding one entry per CDR3 protein. The sample lists approximately 520,000 distinct CDR3 sequences; roughly 24% were seen once. This clonotype was seen only a few times.

Sequences were obtained from blood. The chain uses TRBV6-5 and TRBJ1-3; D is unclear. The sequence came from a woman aged 30 to 39 with Graves' ophthalmopathy. For the CDR3, the DNA is TGTGCCAGCAGTTACGGACGAACCTCTGGAAACACCATATATTTT. It translates to CASSYGRTSGNTIYF.